This T cell receptor beta chain was captured by sequencing in a study of early T cells in non-severe SARS-CoV-2 infection. Study observations and caveats: Anti-spike CD8 responses were favored by VDJdb matching, which missed private and CD4 specificities.

For this clonotype: What it binds is not known.

In TCRdb, the 5' RACE reads were re-called with MiXCR into one record per CDR3 protein. The table has some 57,000 distinct CDR3 sequences, roughly 5.3% seen once. This TCR derives from an adult who was a healthcare worker with PCR-confirmed SARS-CoV-2 infection or an uninfected control (not recorded which). The sequenced sample consisted of whole blood.

CDR3 protein: CASSLMSQGASYEQYF. As DNA, the CDR3 is TGTGCCAGCAGCTTAATGTCACAGGGGGCCTCCTACGAGCAGTACTTC. V usage is TRBV7-2 and J usage is TRBJ2-7, with 9 nucleotides matching TRBD1. Germline CDR1 and CDR2: SGHTA and FQGNSA. The CDR3 extends over 16 amino acids. After removal of 2 bases from V and 0 bases from J, the junction contained 5 bases not matched to a gene.